Presented here are 9 T cell receptor beta chains from one specimen sequenced in a study of T cell responses to AZD1222 COVID-19 vaccine. The assay was immunoSEQ multiplex PCR, and TCRdb's table has in-frame clones only and misses some. Of over 65,000 clones in the sample, just over 90% were seen once. The sequenced sample was peripheral blood, obtained on day 0 of MenACWY control vaccination. All receptors come from an adult in good health.

This chain links TRBV13 with TRBJ1-6, with D perhaps matching TRBD1 (5 bases). Trimming stripped 1 base from V and 6 bases from J, with 13 bases between. The CDR3 is 16 residues long. Germline-derived CDR1 and CDR2 are PRHDT and FYEKMQ (reference sequence). This CDR3 reads CASSLAGGSGNSPLHF. For the CDR3, the DNA is TGTGCCAGCAGCTTAGCCGGGGGGAGTGGTAATTCACCCCTCCACTTT.

V usage is TRBV18 and J usage is TRBJ2-2; 8 bases are shared with TRBD1. CDR3 length equals 16 residues. The V gene's germline CDR1 is KGHSH and CDR2 LQKENI. J lost 0 bases, V lost 5 bases, and 5 bases had no gene match. The CDR3 is CASSSQGASNTGELFF. For the CDR3, the DNA is TGTGCCAGCTCATCGCAGGGGGCCTCGAACACCGGGGAGCTGTTTTTT.

This sequence joins TRBV28 and TRBJ1-4; D may be TRBD1 (6 bases). The germline V gene has CDR1 MDHEN and CDR2 SYDVKM. This CDR3 comprises 14 residues. The germline V and J ends were trimmed by 6 bases and 8 bases, with 16 bases remaining between them. The CDR3 DNA sequence: TGTGCCAGCAGCCTAAGGGGGGGCTGGGAAAAACTGTTTTTT. This encodes CASSLRGGWEKLFF. The variable domain in full, completed from reference TRBV28 and TRBJ1-4, reads DVKVTQSSRYLVKRTGEKVFLECVQDMDHENMFWYRQDPGLGLRLIYFSYDVKMKEKGDIPEGYSVSREKKERFSLILESASTNQTSMYLCASSLRGGWEKLFFGSGTQLSVL.

This sequence joins TRBV30 and TRBJ2-7; D gene uncertain. Germline V lookup: CDR1 GTSNPN, CDR2 SVGIG (reference sequence). The ends were cut back, 0 bases at V and 3 bases at J, with 6 bases in the middle. There are 12 residues in the CDR3. The CDR3 loop is CAWSVLGYEQYF. The CDR3 region has the DNA TGTGCCTGGAGTGTCCTGGGCTACGAGCAGTACTTC.

V usage is TRBV19 and J usage is TRBJ1-4; no clear D gene. CDR3 length equals 17 residues. V shed 4 bases and J shed 0 bases, with 15 bases lying between them. CDR1 is LNHDA, CDR2 SQIVND, per germline (reference sequence). The CDR3: CASSNLRRIATNEKLFF. The CDR3 DNA reads TGTGCCAGTAGTAACCTGAGGAGGATTGCAACTAATGAAAAACTGTTTTTT. The full variable domain, in which reference TRBV19 and TRBJ1-4 provide the parts outside the CDR3, is DGGITQSPKYLFRKEGQNVTLSCEQNLNHDAMYWYRQDPGQGLRLIYYSQIVNDFQKGDIAEGYSVSREKKESFPLTVTSAQKNPTAFYLCASSNLRRIATNEKLFFGSGTQLSVL.

The gene calls are TRBV7-9 and TRBJ2-2; the match to TRBD1 covers 9 bases. Trimming at V came to 1 base and at J to 6 bases, leaving 6 bases not matched to a gene. There are 16 residues in the CDR3. CDR1 and CDR2 (germline): SEHNR, FQNEAQ (reference sequence). The CDR3 region is CASSLGGQGAPGELFF. In nucleotides, the CDR3 is TGTGCCAGCAGCTTAGGGGGACAGGGAGCCCCCGGGGAGCTGTTTTTT.

The chain joins TRBV7-7 to TRBJ2-3; 10 positions match TRBD2. V lost 1 base, J lost 4 bases, and 5 bases stayed unmatched. Germline V CDR1 and CDR2: SSHAT, FNYEAQ (reference sequence). The CDR3 runs 16 residues. CDR3 DNA sequence: TGTGCCAGCAGCTTAGGGGCAGCGGGGGGGGCAGATACGCAGTATTTT. Translation gives CASSLGAAGGADTQYF.

The chain joins TRBV13 to TRBJ2-7; D might be TRBD2 (7 bases). Germline CDR1 reads PRHDT; CDR2 reads FYEKMQ (reference sequence). Trimming removed 5 bases at V and 0 bases at J, with 23 bases between. CDR3 length: 18 amino acids. The CDR3 nucleotides are TGTGCCAGCAGCCGGGGGGTTTGGACAGATCGAAACTCCTACGAGCAGTACTTC. Its protein is CASSRGVWTDRNSYEQYF.

DNA of the CDR3: TGTGCCAGCAGCTTGAATCGGGGCATGAACACTGAAGCTTTCTTT. Protein product: CASSLNRGMNTEAFF. The J gene is TRBJ1-1, the V gene TRBV5-4, with D perhaps TRBD1 (5 bases). This CDR3 comprises 15 residues. Trimming removed 1 base at V and 0 bases at J, with 10 bases between. Germline-derived CDR1 and CDR2 are SGHNT and YYREEE (reference sequence). Drawing the rest from reference TRBV5-4 and TRBJ1-1, the complete variable domain is ETGVTQSPTHLIKTRGQQVTLRCSSQSGHNTVSWYQQALGQGPQFIFQYYREEENGRGNFPPRFSGLQFPNYSSELNVNALELDDSALYLCASSLNRGMNTEAFFGQGTRLTVV.